This TCR beta chain emerged from a study of cytomegalovirus exposure and HLA in healthy donors. The PCR had 60 Vbeta and 13 Jbeta primers. The repertoire was sequenced with immunoSEQ multiplex PCR; TCRdb's copy has only in-frame clones and lacks some. The data contain about 180,000 clones, roughly 75% of them singletons. Germline trimming cut 1 base from V and 0 bases from J; bases unmatched to any gene: 5. Germline assignment: CDR1 SGHVS and CDR2 FNYEAQ. The CDR3 runs 17 residues. The chain is built from TRBV7-6 and TRBJ2-1, with 8 nucleotides matching TRBD1. The origin of this receptor is a woman in her thirties in good health and CMV-seronegative. Input material: PBMCs. The CDR3 DNA follows: TGTGCCAGCAGCTTAGATATAACAGGGGGCTCCTACAATGAGCAGTTCTTC. Translated: CASSLDITGGSYNEQFF.